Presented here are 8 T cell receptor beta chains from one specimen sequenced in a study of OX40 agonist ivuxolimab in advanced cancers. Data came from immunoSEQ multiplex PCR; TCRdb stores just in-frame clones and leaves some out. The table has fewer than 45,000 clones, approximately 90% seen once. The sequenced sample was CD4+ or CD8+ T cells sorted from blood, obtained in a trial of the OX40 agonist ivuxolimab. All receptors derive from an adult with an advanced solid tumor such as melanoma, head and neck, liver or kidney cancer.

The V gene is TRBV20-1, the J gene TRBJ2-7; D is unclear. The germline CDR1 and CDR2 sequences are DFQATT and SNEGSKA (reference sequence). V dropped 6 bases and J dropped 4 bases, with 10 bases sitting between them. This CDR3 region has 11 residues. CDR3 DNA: TGCAGTGCCGTGGGGATGTACGAGCAGTACTTC. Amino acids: CSAVGMYEQYF.

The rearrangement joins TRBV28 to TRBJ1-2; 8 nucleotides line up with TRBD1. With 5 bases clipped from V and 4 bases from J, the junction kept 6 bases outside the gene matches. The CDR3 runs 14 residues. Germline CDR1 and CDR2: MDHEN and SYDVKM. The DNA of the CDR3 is TGTGCCAGCAGTCCCGGACAGGGTACCTATGGCTACACCTTC. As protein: CASSPGQGTYGYTF.

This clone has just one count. The DNA for the CDR3 is TGTGCCAGCAGTTTGGACAGGTACACTGAAGCTTTCTTT. Its protein product is CASSLDRYTEAFF. V usage is TRBV6-6 and J usage is TRBJ1-1; 7 positions agree with TRBD1. The V segment lost 4 bases and the J segment 3 bases; nucleotides outside the gene matches: 2. Germline V gene data show CDR1 as MNHNY and CDR2 as SVGAGI (reference sequence). There are 13 residues in the CDR3.

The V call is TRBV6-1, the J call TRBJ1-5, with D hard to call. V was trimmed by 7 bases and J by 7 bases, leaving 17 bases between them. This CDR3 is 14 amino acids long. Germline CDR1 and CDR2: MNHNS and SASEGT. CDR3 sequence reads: CASIGQAFRQPQHF. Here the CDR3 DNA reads TGTGCCAGCATCGGTCAGGCTTTTCGACAGCCCCAGCATTTT.

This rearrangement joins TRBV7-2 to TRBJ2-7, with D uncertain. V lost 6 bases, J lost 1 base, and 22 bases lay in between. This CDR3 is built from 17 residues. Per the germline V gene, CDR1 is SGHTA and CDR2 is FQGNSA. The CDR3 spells CASSRRSGSDASYEQYF. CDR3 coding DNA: TGTGCCAGCAGTCGGCGATCGGGTTCGGACGCGTCCTACGAGCAGTACTTC.

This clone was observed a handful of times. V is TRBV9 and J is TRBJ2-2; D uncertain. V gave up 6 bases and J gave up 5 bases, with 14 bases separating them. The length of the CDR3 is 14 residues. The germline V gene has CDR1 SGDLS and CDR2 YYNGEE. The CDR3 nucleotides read TGTGCCAGCAAGTTGCAGCCGGCGACCGGGGAGCTGTTTTTT. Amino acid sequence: CASKLQPATGELFF.

CDR3 coding DNA: TGTGCCATCAGGTGGAGTGGGGGGAGCACAGATACGCAGTATTTT. It yields the protein CAIRWSGGSTDTQYF. V and J are TRBV10-3 and TRBJ2-3, with D possibly TRBD2 on 6 matching bases. The CDR3 runs to 15 residues. V dropped 6 bases and J dropped 0 bases, with 13 bases sitting between them. Germline V gives CDR1 ENHRY, CDR2 SYGVKD.

CDR3 residues: CASSHPYNEQFF. Here the CDR3 DNA reads TGTGCCAGCAGCCATCCCTACAATGAGCAGTTCTTC. V usage is TRBV11-2 and J usage is TRBJ2-1; D remains ambiguous. Germline V lookup: CDR1 SGHAT, CDR2 FQNNGV. The CDR3 consists of 12 residues. V was trimmed by 5 bases and J by 2 bases, leaving 4 bases between them.